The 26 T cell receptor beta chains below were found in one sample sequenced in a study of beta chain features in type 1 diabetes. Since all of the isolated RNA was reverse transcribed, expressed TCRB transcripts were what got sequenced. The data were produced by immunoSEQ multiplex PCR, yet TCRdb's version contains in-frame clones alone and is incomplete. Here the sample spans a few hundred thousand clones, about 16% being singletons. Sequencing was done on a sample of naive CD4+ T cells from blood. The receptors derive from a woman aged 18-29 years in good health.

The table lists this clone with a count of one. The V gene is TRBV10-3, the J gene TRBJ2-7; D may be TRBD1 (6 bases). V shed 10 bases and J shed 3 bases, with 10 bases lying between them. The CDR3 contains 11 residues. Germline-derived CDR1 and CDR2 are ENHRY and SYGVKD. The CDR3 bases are TGTGCCACAGGGGACATCTACGAGCAGTACTTC. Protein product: CATGDIYEQYF.

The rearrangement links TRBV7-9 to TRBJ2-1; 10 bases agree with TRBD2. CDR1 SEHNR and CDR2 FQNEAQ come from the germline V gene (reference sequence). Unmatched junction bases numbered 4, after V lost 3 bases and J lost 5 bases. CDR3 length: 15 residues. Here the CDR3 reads CASSFGLAENNEQFF. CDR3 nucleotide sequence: TGTGCCAGCAGCTTTGGACTAGCGGAGAACAATGAGCAGTTCTTC.

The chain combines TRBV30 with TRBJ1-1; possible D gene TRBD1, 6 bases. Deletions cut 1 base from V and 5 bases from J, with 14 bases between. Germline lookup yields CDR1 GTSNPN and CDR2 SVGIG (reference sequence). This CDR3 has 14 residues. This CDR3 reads CAWSGGGMRTEAFF. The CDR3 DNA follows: TGTGCCTGGAGTGGGGGGGGCATGAGAACTGAAGCTTTCTTT.

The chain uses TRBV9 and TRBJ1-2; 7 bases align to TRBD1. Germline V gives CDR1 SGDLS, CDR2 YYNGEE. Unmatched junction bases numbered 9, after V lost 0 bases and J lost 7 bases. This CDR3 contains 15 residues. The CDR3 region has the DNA TGTGCCAGCAGCGTAGGAGGCAGGGGGAACGGTGGCTACACCTTC. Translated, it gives CASSVGGRGNGGYTF.

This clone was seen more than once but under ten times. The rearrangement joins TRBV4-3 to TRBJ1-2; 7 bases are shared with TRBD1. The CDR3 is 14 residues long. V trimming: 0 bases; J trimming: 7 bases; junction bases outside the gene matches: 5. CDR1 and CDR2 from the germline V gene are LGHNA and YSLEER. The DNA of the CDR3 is TGCGCCAGCAGCCAAGAAGGGCAGGGGGGTGGCTACACCTTC. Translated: CASSQEGQGGGYTF.

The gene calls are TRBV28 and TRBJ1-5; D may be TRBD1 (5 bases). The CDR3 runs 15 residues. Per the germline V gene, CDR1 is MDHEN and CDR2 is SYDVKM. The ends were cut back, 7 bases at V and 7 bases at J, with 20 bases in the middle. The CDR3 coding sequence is TGTGCCAGCACCTCCCCCGGGGGGAAGGGACAGCCCCAGCATTTT. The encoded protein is CASTSPGGKGQPQHF.

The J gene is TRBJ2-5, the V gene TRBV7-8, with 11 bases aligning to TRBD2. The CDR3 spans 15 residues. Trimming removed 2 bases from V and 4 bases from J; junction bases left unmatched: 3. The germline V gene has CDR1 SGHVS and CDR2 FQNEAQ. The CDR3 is CASSLNLAGGETQYF. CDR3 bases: TGTGCCAGCAGCTTAAATCTAGCGGGAGGAGAGACCCAGTACTTC.

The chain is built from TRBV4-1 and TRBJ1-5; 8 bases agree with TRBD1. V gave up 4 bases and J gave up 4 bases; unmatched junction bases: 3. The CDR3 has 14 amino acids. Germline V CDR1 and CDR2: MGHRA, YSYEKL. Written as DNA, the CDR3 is TGCGCCAGCAGCCCGGACAGGGCTAATCAGCCCCAGCATTTT. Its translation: CASSPDRANQPQHF.

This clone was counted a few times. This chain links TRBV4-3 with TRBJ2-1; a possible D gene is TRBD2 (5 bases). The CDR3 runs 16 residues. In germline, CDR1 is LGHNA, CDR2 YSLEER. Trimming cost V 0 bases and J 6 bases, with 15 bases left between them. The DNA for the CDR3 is TGCGCCAGCAGCCAAGAGGCACTAGAGAAAGGCAATGAGCAGTTCTTC. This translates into CASSQEALEKGNEQFF.

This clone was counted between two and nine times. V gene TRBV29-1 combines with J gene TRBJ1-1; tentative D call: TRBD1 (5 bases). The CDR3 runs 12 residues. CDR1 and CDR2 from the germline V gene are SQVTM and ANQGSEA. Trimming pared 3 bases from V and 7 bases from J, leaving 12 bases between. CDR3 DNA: TGCAGCGTTGATGAGGGGAGGGGTGAAGCTTTCTTT. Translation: CSVDEGRGEAFF. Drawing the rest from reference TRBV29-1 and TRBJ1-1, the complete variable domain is SAVISQKPSRDICQRGTSLTIQCQVDSQVTMMFWYRQQPGQSLTLIATANQGSEATYESGFVIDKFPISRPNLTFSTLTVSNMSPEDSSIYLCSVDEGRGEAFFGQGTRLTVV.

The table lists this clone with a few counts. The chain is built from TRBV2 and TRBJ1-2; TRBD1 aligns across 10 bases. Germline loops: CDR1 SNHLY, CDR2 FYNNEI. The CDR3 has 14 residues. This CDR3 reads CAAGTGAANYGYTF. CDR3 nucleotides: TGTGCTGCCGGGACAGGGGCCGCAAACTATGGCTACACCTTC.

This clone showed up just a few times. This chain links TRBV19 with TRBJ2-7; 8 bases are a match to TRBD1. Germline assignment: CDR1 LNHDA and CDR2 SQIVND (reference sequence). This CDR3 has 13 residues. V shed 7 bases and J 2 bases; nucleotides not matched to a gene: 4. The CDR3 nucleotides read TGTGCCAGTATGGGGACAGGACCCTACGAGCAGTACTTC. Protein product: CASMGTGPYEQYF.

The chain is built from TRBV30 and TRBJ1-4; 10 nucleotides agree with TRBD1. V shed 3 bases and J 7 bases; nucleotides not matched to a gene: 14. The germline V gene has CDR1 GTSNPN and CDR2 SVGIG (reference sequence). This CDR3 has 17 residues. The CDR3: CAWRGQGLMMIGEKLFF. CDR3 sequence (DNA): TGTGCCTGGAGGGGACAGGGGCTCATGATGATCGGTGAAAAACTGTTTTTT.

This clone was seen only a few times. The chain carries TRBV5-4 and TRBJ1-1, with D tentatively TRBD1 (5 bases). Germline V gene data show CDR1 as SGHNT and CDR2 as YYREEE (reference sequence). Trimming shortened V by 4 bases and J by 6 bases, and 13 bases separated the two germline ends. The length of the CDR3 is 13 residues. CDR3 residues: CASSTGTRAEAFF. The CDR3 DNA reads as TGTGCCAGCAGCACCGGGACTAGGGCTGAAGCTTTCTTT.

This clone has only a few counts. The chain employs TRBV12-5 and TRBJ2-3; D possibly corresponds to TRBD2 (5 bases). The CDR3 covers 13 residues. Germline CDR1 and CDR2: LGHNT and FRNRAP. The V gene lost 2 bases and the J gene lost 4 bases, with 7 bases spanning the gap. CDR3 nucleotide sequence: TGTGCTAGTGGTTTGATGGAGGCAGATACGCAGTATTTT. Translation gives CASGLMEADTQYF.

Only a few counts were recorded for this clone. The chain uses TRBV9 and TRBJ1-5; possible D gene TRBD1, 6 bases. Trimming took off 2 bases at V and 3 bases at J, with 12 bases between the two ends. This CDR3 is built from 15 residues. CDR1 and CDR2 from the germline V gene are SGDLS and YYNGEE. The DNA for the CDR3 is TGTGCCAGCAGCGTCGCTGACAGGTACAATCAGCCCCAGCATTTT. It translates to CASSVADRYNQPQHF.

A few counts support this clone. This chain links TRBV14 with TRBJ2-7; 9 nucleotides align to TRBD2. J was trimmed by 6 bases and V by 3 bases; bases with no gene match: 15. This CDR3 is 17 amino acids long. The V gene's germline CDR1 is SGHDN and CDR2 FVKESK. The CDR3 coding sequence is TGTGCCAGCAGCCATGGAAGAAGGCTAGCGGGAAGAGGCGAGCAGTACTTC. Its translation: CASSHGRRLAGRGEQYF.

CDR3 sequence reads: CASSQLGRGPNDYYEQYF. CDR3 DNA sequence: TGTGCCAGCAGCCAATTGGGCAGGGGGCCAAACGACTACTACGAGCAGTACTTC. The chain has TRBV16 and TRBJ2-7; 8 bases agree with TRBD1. Germline V gives CDR1 KGHSY, CDR2 FQNENV. This CDR3 contains 18 residues. V lost 1 base and J lost 3; bases outside the gene matches: 14. The variable domain in full, completed from reference TRBV16 and TRBJ2-7, reads GEEVAQTPKHLVRGEGQKAKLYCAPIKGHSYVFWYQQVLKNEFKFLISFQNENVFDETGMPKERFSAKCLPNSPCSLEIQATKLEDSAVYFCASSQLGRGPNDYYEQYFGPGTRLTVT.

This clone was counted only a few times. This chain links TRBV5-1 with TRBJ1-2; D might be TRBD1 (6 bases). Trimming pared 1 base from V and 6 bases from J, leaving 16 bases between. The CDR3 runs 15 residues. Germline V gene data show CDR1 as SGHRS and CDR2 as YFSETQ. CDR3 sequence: CASSLSQGPLHGYTF. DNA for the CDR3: TGCGCCAGCAGCTTGTCACAGGGACCATTGCATGGCTACACCTTC.

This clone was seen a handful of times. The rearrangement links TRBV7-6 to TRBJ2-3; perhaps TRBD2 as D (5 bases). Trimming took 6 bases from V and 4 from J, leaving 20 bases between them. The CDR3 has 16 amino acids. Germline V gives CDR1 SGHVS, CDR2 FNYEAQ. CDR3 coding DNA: TGTGCCAGCAGTACAATACGAGGGAGCAGGCCAGATACGCAGTATTTT. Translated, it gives CASSTIRGSRPDTQYF.

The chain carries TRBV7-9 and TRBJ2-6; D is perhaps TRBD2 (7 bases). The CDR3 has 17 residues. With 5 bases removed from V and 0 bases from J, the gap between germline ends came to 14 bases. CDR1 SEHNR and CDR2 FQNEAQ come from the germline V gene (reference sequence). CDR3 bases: TGTGCCAGCAGCCCGAGGGGGGGTAGCTCTGGGGCCAACGTCCTGACTTTC. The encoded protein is CASSPRGGSSGANVLTF.

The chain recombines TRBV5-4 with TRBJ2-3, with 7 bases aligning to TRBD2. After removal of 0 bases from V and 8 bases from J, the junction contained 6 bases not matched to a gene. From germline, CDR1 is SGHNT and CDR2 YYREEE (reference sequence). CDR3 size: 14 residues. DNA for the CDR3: TGTGCCAGCAGCTTGGAAGCGGGATTGGGTACGCAGTATTTT. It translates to CASSLEAGLGTQYF.

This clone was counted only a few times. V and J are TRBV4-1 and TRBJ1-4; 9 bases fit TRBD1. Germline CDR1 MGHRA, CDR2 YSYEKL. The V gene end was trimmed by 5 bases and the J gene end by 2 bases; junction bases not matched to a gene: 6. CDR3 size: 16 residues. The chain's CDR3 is CASSKGQGPTNEKLFF. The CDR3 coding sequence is TGCGCCAGCAGCAAGGGACAGGGACCTACTAATGAAAAACTGTTTTTT.

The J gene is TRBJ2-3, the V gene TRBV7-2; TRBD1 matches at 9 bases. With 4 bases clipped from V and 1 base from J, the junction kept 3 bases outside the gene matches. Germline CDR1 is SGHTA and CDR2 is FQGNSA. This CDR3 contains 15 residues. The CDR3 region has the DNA TGTGCCAGCAGCTCCCGGGACAGGGGCACAGATACGCAGTATTTT. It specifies CASSSRDRGTDTQYF.

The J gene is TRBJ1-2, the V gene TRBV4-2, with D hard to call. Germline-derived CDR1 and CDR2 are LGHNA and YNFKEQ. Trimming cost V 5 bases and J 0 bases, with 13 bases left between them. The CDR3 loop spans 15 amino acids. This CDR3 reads CASSSRSAANYGYTF. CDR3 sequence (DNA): TGTGCCAGCAGCTCACGGTCCGCCGCTAACTATGGCTACACCTTC.

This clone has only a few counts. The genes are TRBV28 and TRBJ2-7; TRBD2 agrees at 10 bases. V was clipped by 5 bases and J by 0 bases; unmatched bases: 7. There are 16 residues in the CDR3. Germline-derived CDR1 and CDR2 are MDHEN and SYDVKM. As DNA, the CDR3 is TGTGCCAGCAGTCCTCGGACTAGCGGCCGCTCCTACGAGCAGTACTTC. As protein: CASSPRTSGRSYEQYF.